This passage covers 13 T cell receptor beta chains from one sample sequenced in a study of T cell repertoires in cytomegalovirus infection. The antigens of these receptors remain unknown. MiXCR, applied by TCRdb to the reads, yields one record per CDR3 protein. The data contain roughly 920,000 distinct CDR3 sequences, roughly 30% of them seen just once; the ten biggest clones take up about 14%. The specimen comprised cultured CD8+ T cells from PBMCs, sampled from culture after CMV antigen stimulation. These receptors were taken from a human donor in good health (CMV status not recorded). Some clones in this sample may be carry-over from other donors' samples.

This clonotype was observed many times. The V and J genes are TRBV7-2 and TRBJ2-1; 13 nucleotides match TRBD2. J gave up 9 bases and V 2 bases, and 13 bases lay outside the gene matches. The CDR3 consists of 18 residues. CDR1 SGHTA and CDR2 FQGNSA come from the germline V gene. CDR3 nucleotide sequence: TGTGCCAGCAGCTTAAAAACTAGCGGGGGGGCCGAGGAACGTGAGCAGTTCTTC. Protein: CASSLKTSGGAEEREQFF.

This clonotype has at least ten counts. The chain joins TRBV11-2 to TRBJ2-7; D may be TRBD1 or TRBD2 (5 bases each). V shed 2 bases and J shed 2 bases, with 13 bases lying between them. The germline V gene encodes CDR1 SGHAT and CDR2 FQNNGV. CDR3 length: 15 residues. The CDR3 nucleotides read TGTGCCAGCAGCTTATTCCGGGGCGACCCCTACGAGCAGTACGTC. Protein: CASSLFRGDPYEQYV.

This clonotype was seen many times. This chain connects TRBV7-2 to TRBJ2-1; weak D call: TRBD1 (5 bases). With 5 bases removed from V and 6 bases from J, the gap between germline ends came to 17 bases. This CDR3 spans 15 amino acids. In germline, CDR1 is SGHTA, CDR2 FQGNSA. For the CDR3, the DNA is TGTGCCAGCAGCGAGACAGATTTAAGGGGCAATGAGCAGTTCTTC. Translation: CASSETDLRGNEQFF.

This clonotype has only a few counts. CDR3 residues: CASSFGGDSYEQYV. The DNA of the CDR3 is TGTGCCAGCAGCTTTGGTGGGGATAGTTACGAGCAGTACGTC. The gene calls are TRBV7-9 and TRBJ2-7; D is ambiguous. V was trimmed by 3 bases and J by 4 bases, leaving 13 bases between them. The CDR3 loop spans 14 amino acids. CDR1 SEHNR and CDR2 FQNEAQ come from the germline V gene (reference sequence).

This clonotype has a count of ten or more. J is TRBJ2-5 and V is TRBV7-8; TRBD2 matches 8 bases. Germline CDR1 SGHVS, CDR2 FQNEAQ. The ends lost 5 bases at V and 0 bases at J; junction bases unmatched: 8. The CDR3 length is 16 residues. For the CDR3, the DNA is TGTGCCAGCAGCCCCCCGGGGGGGGTGGACCAAGAGACCCAGTACTTC. This codes for CASSPPGGVDQETQYF.

The chain carries TRBV7-6 and TRBJ1-2; D call uncertain. This CDR3 is built from 13 residues. Germline CDR1 is SGHVS and CDR2 is FNYEAQ. V was clipped by 5 bases and J by 4 bases, with 11 bases between them. The DNA for the CDR3 is TGTGCCAGCAGCCCACCCGAGAGCTATGGCTACACCTTC. Translation gives CASSPPESYGYTF.

Only a few counts were recorded for this clonotype. The V call is TRBV19, the J call TRBJ2-2; D is perhaps TRBD1 (5 bases). The germline V gene encodes CDR1 LNHDA and CDR2 SQIVND (reference sequence). Deletions cut 4 bases from V and 0 bases from J, with 9 bases between. This CDR3 region has 15 residues. The CDR3 is CASSTLDTNTGELFF. The CDR3 nucleotides are TGTGCCAGTAGTACTTTGGACACGAACACCGGGGAGCTGTTTTTT.

This clonotype was seen at least ten times. The rearrangement uses TRBV7-8 and TRBJ1-2; 7 bases map to TRBD1. Germline V gene data show CDR1 as SGHVS and CDR2 as FQNEAQ. V dropped 5 bases and J dropped 4; count of bases not matched to a gene: 16. CDR3 size: 17 residues. Here the CDR3 reads CASSHTTGPAMAYGYTF. CDR3 DNA: TGTGCCAGCAGCCACACGACAGGGCCCGCTATGGCCTATGGCTACACCTTC.

This clonotype was seen many times. V and J are TRBV27 and TRBJ2-1; D is possibly TRBD1 (5 bases). Looked up from germline, CDR1 is MNHEY and CDR2 is SMNVEV (reference sequence). The CDR3 consists of 15 residues. The V end lost 4 bases, the J end lost 4 bases, and 14 bases lay between the germline ends. The CDR3 bases are TGTGCCAGCAGTTACCTAGGGGTGGCTTACAATGAGCAGTTCTTC. Translated: CASSYLGVAYNEQFF.

The genes are TRBV11-1 and TRBJ1-4; D is ambiguous. Germline CDR1 SGHAT, CDR2 FQDESV (reference sequence). This CDR3 contains 11 residues. Trimming left V 5 bases short and J 8 bases short, with 6 bases between. CDR3 nucleotides: TGTGCCAGCAGCACAGACGAAAAACTGTTTTTT. It codes for CASSTDEKLFF.

This clonotype is termed medium-sized. The chain employs TRBV27 and TRBJ2-1; 11 bases align to TRBD1. Germline CDR1 MNHEY, CDR2 SMNVEV (reference sequence). J was trimmed by 3 bases and V by 8 bases; bases with no gene match: 15. This CDR3 is 18 amino acids long. The CDR3 region is CASGSGTGGGYFYNEQFF. The CDR3 nucleotides are TGTGCCAGCGGATCCGGGACAGGGGGAGGTTATTTCTACAATGAGCAGTTCTTC.

Turning to this clonotype: Germline and junction disagree at one end, which may indicate a read error. The chain uses TRBV9 and TRBJ1-2, with D maybe TRBD1 (5 bases). This CDR3 spans 17 amino acids. Germline V gives CDR1 SGDLS, CDR2 YYNGEE. The CDR3 here is CASSVGGSQGNLYRYTF. The CDR3 DNA follows: TGTGCCAGCAGCGTAGGAGGTTCCCAGGGTAACCTCTATCGCTACACCTTC.

This clonotype occurred a few times. The rearrangement uses TRBV27 and TRBJ1-1, with TRBD1 identical over 7 bases. Germline lookup yields CDR1 MNHEY and CDR2 SMNVEV (reference sequence). CDR3 length: 15 residues. Germline trimming cut 2 bases from V and 6 bases from J; bases unmatched to any gene: 9. CDR3 coding DNA: TGTGCCAGCAGTTTAAACGACAGGGTCGCCGCTGAAGCTTTCTTT. This gives the protein CASSLNDRVAAEAFF.